A selection of T cell receptor beta chains follows, all from one sample in a study of CD8 T cells in Susac syndrome. TCRdb re-called the immunoSEQ multiplex PCR reads through MiXCR, storing one row per CDR3 protein. The sample holds some 47,000 distinct CDR3 sequences, 80% to 95% seen once. What was sequenced was CD8+ T cells from PBMCs. These TCRs come from a human donor in good health. The CDR3 runs from the conserved cysteine through the conserved F or W. A D gene is named only where the DNA matches it firmly. Size is omitted from some rows. Given values are once, few, many or a class for expanded clones.

v_call	j_call	d_call	clone_size	cdr3_aa	cdr3_nt
TRBV11-2	TRBJ2-3	NA	few	CASSFGDTQYF	TGTGCCAGCAGCTTTGGGGATACGCAGTATTTT
TRBV6-4	TRBJ2-7	NA	NA	CASSEVPEGYEQYF	TGTGCCAGCAGTGAGGTCCCCGAGGGTTACGAGCAGTACTTC
TRBV21-1	TRBJ1-1	NA	NA	CARRGGTFTEAFF	TGTGCCAGGCGGGGGGGGACCTTCACTGAAGCTTTCTTT
TRBV3-1	TRBJ2-5	NA	NA	CASSLKVITVAPPQYF	TGTGCCAGCAGCTTAAAAGTCATCACAGTCGCTCCTCCCCAGTACTTC
TRBV5-1	TRBJ1-1	NA	few	CASSRLEKIDTEAFF	TGCGCCAGCAGCCGGCTAGAGAAAATCGACACTGAAGCTTTCTTT
TRBV23-1	TRBJ1-5	TRBD1	NA	CAIGQGARWLQPQHF	TGCGCCATAGGACAGGGGGCGAGGTGGCTTCAGCCCCAGCATTTT
TRBV6-2/TRBV6-3	TRBJ2-7	NA	NA	CASSTHQGLDEQYF	TGTGCCAGCAGTACCCACCAGGGATTGGACGAGCAGTACTTC
TRBV2	TRBJ1-4	TRBD1	NA	CASSGQGWDEKLFF	TGTGCCAGCAGCGGACAGGGGTGGGATGAAAAACTGTTTTTT
TRBV5-1	TRBJ2-7	TRBD1	NA	CASSTGQEYEQYF	TGCGCCAGCAGCACCGGACAGGAATACGAGCAGTACTTC
TRBV28	TRBJ1-5	NA	NA	CASSLGREEGPQHF	TGTGCCAGCAGTTTGGGCAGGGAGGAAGGGCCCCAGCATTTT
TRBV5-4	TRBJ2-7	NA	NA	CASSHGRPYEQYF	TGTGCCAGCAGCCACGGACGGCCCTACGAGCAGTACTTC
TRBV24-1	TRBJ1-3	NA	NA	CATSDLAGRSGNTIYF	TGTGCCACCAGTGATTTGGCAGGAAGGTCTGGAAACACCATATATTTT
TRBV20-1	TRBJ1-2	NA	NA	CSARGWRQGLDYGYTF	TGCAGTGCTAGAGGATGGCGGCAGGGGCTGGACTATGGCTACACCTTC
TRBV28	TRBJ1-3	NA	NA	CASSSTNMLNTIYF	TGTGCCAGCAGCTCGACAAATATGTTGAACACCATATATTTT
TRBV19	TRBJ2-7	TRBD1	NA	CASSSPDRGHEQYF	TGTGCCAGTAGTAGTCCAGACAGGGGACATGAGCAGTACTTC
TRBV7-9	TRBJ2-3	TRBD2	NA	CASSSPSGSITDTQYF	TGTGCCAGCAGCTCCCCCAGCGGGAGTATCACAGATACGCAGTATTTT
TRBV19	TRBJ2-2	NA	NA	CASVLVSGGELFF	TGTGCCAGTGTCTTAGTGTCCGGCGGGGAGCTGTTTTTT
TRBV19	TRBJ2-7	NA	few	CASAGDSYEQYF	TGTGCCAGTGCAGGGGACTCCTACGAGCAGTACTTC
TRBV6-2/TRBV6-3	TRBJ2-3	TRBD2	NA	CASSYGPLAGGPDTQYF	TGTGCCAGCAGTTACGGACCACTAGCGGGAGGGCCGGATACGCAGTATTTT
TRBV7-8	TRBJ2-7	NA	NA	CASSLARVVDYEQYF	TGTGCCAGCAGCTTAGCGCGGGTCGTCGACTACGAGCAGTACTTC
TRBV7-9	TRBJ1-2	NA	NA	CASSHRTTGYGYTF	TGTGCCAGCAGCCATCGGACGACGGGCTATGGCTACACCTTC
TRBV6-1	TRBJ2-7	NA	NA	CASSEGLSYEQYF	TGTGCCAGCAGTGAAGGACTGTCCTACGAGCAGTACTTC
TRBV12-3/TRBV12-4	TRBJ1-1	NA	NA	CASSLALGTGTEAFF	TGTGCCAGCAGTTTAGCGCTGGGGACGGGTACTGAAGCTTTCTTT
TRBV5-1	TRBJ2-3	TRBD2	NA	CASSLVSTSGTTDSTDTQYF	TGCGCCAGCAGCTTGGTTTCTACTAGCGGGACGACGGATAGCACAGATACGCAGTATTTT